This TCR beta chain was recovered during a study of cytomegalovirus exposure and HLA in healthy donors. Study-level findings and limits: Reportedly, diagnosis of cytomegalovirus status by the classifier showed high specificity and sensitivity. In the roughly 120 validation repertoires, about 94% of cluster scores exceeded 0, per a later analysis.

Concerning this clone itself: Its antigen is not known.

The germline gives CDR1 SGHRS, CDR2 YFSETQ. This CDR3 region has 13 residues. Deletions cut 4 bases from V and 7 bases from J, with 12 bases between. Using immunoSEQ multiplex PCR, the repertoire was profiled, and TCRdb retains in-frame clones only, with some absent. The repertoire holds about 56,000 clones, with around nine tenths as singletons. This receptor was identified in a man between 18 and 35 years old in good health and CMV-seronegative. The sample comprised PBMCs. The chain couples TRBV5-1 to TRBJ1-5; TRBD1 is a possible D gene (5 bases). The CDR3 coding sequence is TGCGCCAGCAGCCCCTGGGGCGACCAGCCCCAGCATTTT. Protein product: CASSPWGDQPQHF.